A selection of T cell receptor beta chains follows, all from one sample in a study of T cells in Graves' hyperthyroidism and ophthalmopathy. TCRdb processed the multiplex PCR reads anew with MiXCR; each CDR3 protein has one entry. The sample records some 320,000 distinct CDR3 sequences, approximately 13% being singletons. The sequencing sample was made of blood. The receptors here all came from a woman aged 40 to 50 with Graves' ophthalmopathy. CDR3s include the opening cysteine and the closing phenylalanine or tryptophan. Fields, in order: D gene, J gene, V gene, clone size, CDR3 DNA, CDR3 protein. The D gene is left open where the match is weak. Size is stated for part of the rows, as once, few or many counts, or as a class when the clone is expanded.

>NA|TRBJ2-3|TRBV15|few
TGTGCCACCAGACGCCCGAGCACAGATACGCAGTATTTT
CATRRPSTDTQYF
>NA|TRBJ2-7|TRBV27|many
TGTGCCAGCAGTGAGGGATTCTCCTACGAGCAGTACTTC
CASSEGFSYEQYF
>TRBD2|TRBJ2-3|TRBV12-5|many
TGTGCTAGTGGTATGTGGACTAGCGGCCATAGGGGGTATTTT
CASGMWTSGHRGYF
>TRBD1|TRBJ1-2|TRBV6-1|many
TGTGCCAGCAGTTATACAGGGGGCGCATCTGGCTACACCTTC
CASSYTGGASGYTF
>NA|TRBJ2-1|TRBV7-8|many
TGTGCCAGCAGCGCCCTTGTCAATGAGCAGTTCTTC
CASSALVNEQFF
>NA|TRBJ2-6|TRBV12-3/TRBV12-4|many
TGTGCCAGCAGCCCGAGGGCTGGGGCCAACGTCCTGACTTTC
CASSPRAGANVLTF
>NA|TRBJ2-7|TRBV20-1|few
TGCAGTCATACAGTCTCTGACTCAACCTACGAGCAGTACTTC
CSHTVSDSTYEQYF
>TRBD2|TRBJ2-1|TRBV27|many
TGTGCCAGCAGCACCCCTAGCGGGGGGTACAATGAGCAGTTCTTC
CASSTPSGGYNEQFF
>NA|TRBJ2-1|TRBV12-3/TRBV12-4|few
TGTGCCAGCAGCATTGGGCCGACTTGGGAGCAGTTCTTC
CASSIGPTWEQFF
>NA|TRBJ2-1|TRBV7-9|once
TGTGCCAGCAGCTCCCCCCACGGTGAGCAGTTCTTC
CASSSPHGEQFF
>TRBD1|TRBJ1-1|TRBV19|NA
TGTGCCAGTAGTATAGATGACAGGGGGAACACTGAAGCTTTCTTT
CASSIDDRGNTEAFF
>TRBD1|TRBJ2-3|TRBV28|once
TGTGCCAGCAGTTTCTCCCCTGGGACAGGGCGGGGCACAGATACGCAGTATTTT
CASSFSPGTGRGTDTQYF
>NA|TRBJ2-5|TRBV15|many
TGTGCCACCAGCAGAGATGTTGGGCAGAGAGAGACCCAGTACTTC
CATSRDVGQRETQYF
>NA|TRBJ1-1|TRBV18|many
TGTGCCTCCGACCGGGGGAACACTGAAGCTTTCTTT
CASDRGNTEAFF
>TRBD1|TRBJ1-3|TRBV25-1|many
TGTGCCAGCAGTCCCGAGGGACAGGGGGCAGGAAACACCATATATTTT
CASSPEGQGAGNTIYF
>NA|TRBJ2-6|TRBV4-1|NA
TGCGCCAGCAGCTTGTACATAGGGACGGGGGCCAACGTCCTGACTTTC
CASSLYIGTGANVLTF
>NA|TRBJ2-2|TRBV14|NA
TGTGCCAGCAGGGCCGGGACACTCAAAACCGGGGAGCTGTTTTTT
CASRAGTLKTGELFF
>NA|TRBJ2-1|TRBV20-1|many
TGCAGTGCTAGTAAGGGGTACTACAATGAGCAGTTCTTC
CSASKGYYNEQFF
>TRBD1|TRBJ1-1|TRBV20-1|many
TGCAGTGCTAGACCAGGGGGCACTGAAGCTTTCTTT
CSARPGGTEAFF
>TRBD2|TRBJ2-5|TRBV6-5|many
TGTGCCAGCAGTTACTCCCCCGGACTAGCGGGGCAAGAGACCCAGTACTTC
CASSYSPGLAGQETQYF
>NA|TRBJ2-1|TRBV11-2|many
TGTGCCAGCAGCTTGGGGGGGGGCGGGAGTGTCTACAATGAGCAGTTCTTC
CASSLGGGGSVYNEQFF
>NA|TRBJ2-7|TRBV19|NA
TGTGCCAGTAGCGAGGAGTTTACAGGGTATGAGCAGTACTTC
CASSEEFTGYEQYF
>NA|TRBJ2-1|TRBV9|NA
TGTGCCAGCAGCGTAGCTACGGTGACGGGAGATCACAATGAGCAGTTCTTC
CASSVATVTGDHNEQFF
>NA|TRBJ1-1|TRBV18|NA
TGTGCCAGCTCACCGGCGGGCGGGCACACTGAAGCTTTCTTT
CASSPAGGHTEAFF
>NA|TRBJ1-2|TRBV5-6|many
TGTGCCAGCAGCTCGGGAATTGGCTATGGCTACACCTTC
CASSSGIGYGYTF
>TRBD1|TRBJ1-2|TRBV20-1|many
TGCAGTGCTAGGGAAGGACAGGGTGACTATGGCTACACCTTC
CSAREGQGDYGYTF
>TRBD1|TRBJ2-7|TRBV9|few
TGTGCCAGCAGCGTAGGGCCCCAACCCCGGACAGGTTCCTACGAGCAGTACTTC
CASSVGPQPRTGSYEQYF
>NA|TRBJ2-1|TRBV28|few
TGTGCCAGCAGGACTACCCCCACGAACAATGAGCAGTTCTTC
CASRTTPTNNEQFF
>TRBD1|TRBJ1-3|TRBV11-2|NA
TGTGCCAGCAGACGAATACAGGGGGCTACTGGAAACACCATATATTTT
CASRRIQGATGNTIYF
>TRBD2|TRBJ2-1|TRBV20-1|many
TGCAGTGCTAGCCCCATATCTCTAGCGGGGGGCACGAATGAGCAGTTCTTC
CSASPISLAGGTNEQFF
>NA|TRBJ1-1|TRBV20-1|NA
TGCAGTGCTAGAGCCCCCACCGGAATCAACACTGAAGCTTTCTTT
CSARAPTGINTEAFF
>NA|TRBJ2-2|TRBV2|many
TGTGCCAGCAGTGGAGGCCCCTGGTCCTCTGGGGAGCTGTTTTTT
CASSGGPWSSGELFF
>NA|TRBJ2-2|TRBV12-3/TRBV12-4|many
TGTGCCAGCAGCCGAAGGACGGCGAACACCGGGGAGCTGTTTTTT
CASSRRTANTGELFF
>NA|TRBJ2-7|TRBV11-2|many
TGTGCCAGCAGCTTAGCGGGCGGACTCACCTACGAGCAGTACTTC
CASSLAGGLTYEQYF
>NA|TRBJ1-1|TRBV20-1|NA
TGCAGTGCTAGACTGAGCGGTAACACTGAAGCTTTCTTT
CSARLSGNTEAFF
>TRBD1|TRBJ1-2|TRBV27|many
TGTGCCAGCAGTTTCCTACAGGGGGGAATGACTAACTATGGCTACACCTTC
CASSFLQGGMTNYGYTF
>TRBD1|TRBJ2-5|TRBV20-1|NA
TGCAGTGCTAGCCCAATCAGGGGGTCCGTCGGAGAGACCCAGTACTTC
CSASPIRGSVGETQYF